This T cell receptor beta chain was identified in a study of regulatory T cells in long-lasting Graves disease. Combining iRepertoire HTBI primers with Arm-PCR of CDR3 regions, the authors built TCR beta libraries. TCRdb reprocessed the multiplex PCR reads with MiXCR, giving one entry per CDR3 protein. The sample lists around 400,000 distinct CDR3 sequences, around 15% occurring once. V lost 2 bases and J lost 7, with 12 bases in between. The CDR3 consists of 14 residues. CDR1 and CDR2 (germline): SEHNR, FQNEAQ (reference sequence). Time point here: newly diagnosed GD, antithyroid drugs for less than 3 months. PBMCs provided the RNA from which the TCR library was made. The table lists this clonotype with many counts. Its cognate antigen is unknown. The study's findings and limits: The work looked only at peripheral blood and did not look at thyroid tissue. Repertoires from persistent disease leaned toward TRBV28, TRBJ1-2 and TRBJ2-5.

The sequences come from peripheral blood mononuclear cells (PBMCs), collected at new diagnosis, from a patient treated with antithyroid drugs. The chain uses TRBV7-9 and TRBJ2-1; D is unclear. This TCR was sampled from a female donor with Graves disease. DNA of the CDR3: TGTGCCAGCAGCTTAAATGCCCGGGCTAATGAGCAGTTCTTC. Encoded protein: CASSLNARANEQFF.